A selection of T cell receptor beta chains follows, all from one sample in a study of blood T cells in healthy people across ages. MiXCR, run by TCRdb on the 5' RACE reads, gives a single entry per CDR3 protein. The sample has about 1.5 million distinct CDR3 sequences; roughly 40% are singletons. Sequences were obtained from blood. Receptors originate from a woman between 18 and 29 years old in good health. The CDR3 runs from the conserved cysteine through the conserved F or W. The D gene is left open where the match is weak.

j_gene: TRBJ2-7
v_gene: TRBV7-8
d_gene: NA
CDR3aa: CASSAGQNYEQYF

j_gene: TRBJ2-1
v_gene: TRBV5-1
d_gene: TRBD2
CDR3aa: CASSATSGTEQFF

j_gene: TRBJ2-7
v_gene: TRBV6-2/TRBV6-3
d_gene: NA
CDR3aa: CATGQNYEQYF

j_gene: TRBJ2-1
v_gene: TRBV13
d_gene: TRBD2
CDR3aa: CASSLGILAGNSYNEQFF

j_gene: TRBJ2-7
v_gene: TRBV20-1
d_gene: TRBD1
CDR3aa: CSALLGDRGYRLQYF

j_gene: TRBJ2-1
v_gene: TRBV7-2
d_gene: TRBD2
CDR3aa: CASSLGGSVAYNEQFF

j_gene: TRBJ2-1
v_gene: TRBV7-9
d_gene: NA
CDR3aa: CASSPDSTKHEQFF

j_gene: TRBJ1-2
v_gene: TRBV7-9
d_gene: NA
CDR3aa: CASSPSGLPNYGYTF

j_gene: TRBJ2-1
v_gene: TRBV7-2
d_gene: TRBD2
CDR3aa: CASSWTSGGQGIPYNEQFF

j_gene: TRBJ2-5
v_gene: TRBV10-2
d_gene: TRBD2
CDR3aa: CASSELGGRGLDQETQYF

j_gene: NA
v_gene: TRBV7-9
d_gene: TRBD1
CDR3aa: CASSLAASGTAYYEQYF

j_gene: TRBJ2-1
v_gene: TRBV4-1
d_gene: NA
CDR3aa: CASSQIPGSYEQFF

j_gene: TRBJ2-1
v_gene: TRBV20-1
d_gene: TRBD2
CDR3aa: CSASSGGISSYNEQFF

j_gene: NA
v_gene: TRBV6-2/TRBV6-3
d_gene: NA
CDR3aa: CASSLGASHSYNEQYF

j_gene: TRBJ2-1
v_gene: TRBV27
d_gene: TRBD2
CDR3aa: CASSPPGLAGTSSYNEQFF

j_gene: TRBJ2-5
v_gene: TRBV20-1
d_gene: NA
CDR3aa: CSARVGDGSETQYF

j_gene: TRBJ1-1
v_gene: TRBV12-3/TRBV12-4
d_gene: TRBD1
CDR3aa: CASSLGTGTGTTEAFF

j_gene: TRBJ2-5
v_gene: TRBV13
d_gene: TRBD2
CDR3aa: CASSSLSGGPETQYF

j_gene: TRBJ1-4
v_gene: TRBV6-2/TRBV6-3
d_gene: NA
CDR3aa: CASTDTGSGDEKLFF

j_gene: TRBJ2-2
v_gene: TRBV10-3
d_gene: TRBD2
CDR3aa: CAISEVSSGTHTGELFF

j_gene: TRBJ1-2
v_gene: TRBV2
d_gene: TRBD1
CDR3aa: CASRRDRVNYGYTF

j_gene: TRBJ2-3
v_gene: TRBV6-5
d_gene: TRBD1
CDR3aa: CASSDLGDRSQYF

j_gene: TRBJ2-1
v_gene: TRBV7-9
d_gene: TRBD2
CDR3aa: CASSYLTSGGHNERFF

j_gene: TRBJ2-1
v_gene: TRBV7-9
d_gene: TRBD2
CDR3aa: CASSSGLAGAHYNEQFF

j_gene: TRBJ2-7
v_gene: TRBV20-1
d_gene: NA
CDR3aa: CSARDLTSSRYEQYF